A single T cell receptor beta chain is shown here with its context. Its antigen is not known. The record originates from a study of T-cell memory formation after mild COVID-19. General study findings and limits: Among clones peaking at day 37 in the second wave, SARS-CoV-2 specificity remained unconfirmed. Of the contracting clones, CD4+ ones lay mainly in CM and EM, and CD8+ ones in EMRA.

Barcoded TCR alpha and TCR beta cDNA libraries with UMIs came from 5'RACE using constant-segment primers. TCRdb fed the 5' RACE reads into MiXCR, producing one record per CDR3 protein. The sample shows 500,000 to 600,000 distinct CDR3 sequences, more than 15% of them seen only once. This clonotype was sampled from an adult woman who had mild COVID-19 (a few samples of this study predate the infection). Cell type and time point are not known. The sequenced sample was PBMCs or a T cell subset sorted from them (not recorded which).

The CDR3 region is CASSPLLPGGNNEQFF. CDR3 bases: TGTGCCAGCAGCCCTCTACTTCCTGGCGGGAACAATGAGCAGTTCTTC. V gene TRBV12-3 or TRBV12-4 combines with J gene TRBJ2-1, with D perhaps TRBD2 (6 bases). V lost 6 bases and J lost 5, with 20 bases in between. The CDR3 runs to 16 residues.